Listed below are T cell receptor beta chains from one sample, sequenced in a study of T-cell reconstitution after alpha-beta-depleted transplantation in children. TCRdb fed the PCR reads into MiXCR, producing one record per CDR3 protein. Of more than 40,000 distinct CDR3 sequences in the sample, roughly half were seen once. Specimen: peripheral blood, collected before TCRalphabeta/CD19-depleted stem cell transplant. These receptors originate from a boy younger than two with SCID, due to receive a stem cell transplant. CDR3s include the opening cysteine and the closing phenylalanine or tryptophan. A D gene is named only where the DNA matches it firmly. Rows give clone size only sometimes, using once, few, many, or a class for an expanded clone.

>TRBV7-8|TRBD2|TRBJ2-3|.
TGTGCCAGCCAGGCTGAGCGGGGGTACACAGATACGCAGTATTTT
CASQAERGYTDTQYF
>TRBV6-1|TRBD2|TRBJ2-7|.
TGTGCCAGCAGTGACTTTAGCGGGAGCTCCTACGAGCAGTACTTC
CASSDFSGSSYEQYF
>TRBV6-4|.|TRBJ2-6|.
TGTGCCAGCAGTGACAAGGAGGCCAACGTCCTGACTTTC
CASSDKEANVLTF
>TRBV12-3/TRBV12-4|TRBD2|TRBJ2-5|few
TGTGCCAGCAGTACTAGCGGGGGGGAGAAGACCCAGTACTTC
CASSTSGGEKTQYF
>TRBV3-1|.|TRBJ2-2|.
TGTGCCAGCAGCCAAGTTTTTGGGGGTCTGAACACCGGGGAGCTGTTTTTT
CASSQVFGGLNTGELFF
>TRBV6-2/TRBV6-3|.|TRBJ2-3|.
TGTGCCAGCAGTGGGTGGGGCGACACAGATACGCAGTATTTT
CASSGWGDTDTQYF
>TRBV10-3|TRBD2|TRBJ2-1|.
TGTGCCATCAGTGTGACTAGCGGGGGCAATGAGCAGTTCTTC
CAISVTSGGNEQFF
>TRBV2|.|TRBJ2-7|.
TGTGCCAGCAGTTCGGACAGCCCCGAGGAGTACTTC
CASSSDSPEEYF
>TRBV12-3/TRBV12-4|.|TRBJ2-7|.
TGTGCCAGCAGTTTAAGCGCGTACTCCTACGAGCAGTACTTC
CASSLSAYSYEQYF
>TRBV20-1|.|TRBJ1-2|.
TGCAGTGCTAGACGGCTTAATAACTATGGCTACACCTTC
CSARRLNNYGYTF
>TRBV27|.|TRBJ2-5|.
TGTGCCAGCAGTCCCCTAGACTCGGGGGCCAGGGAACAAGAGACCCAGTACTTC
CASSPLDSGAREQETQYF
>TRBV3-1|.|TRBJ2-5|few
TGTGCCAGCAGCCAAGATGGTGGCGGGGGCGGAAAGACCCAGTACTTC
CASSQDGGGGGKTQYF
>TRBV29-1|TRBD1|TRBJ2-7|many
TGCAGCGTTGTACAAAAAGACAGGGGCTACGAGCAGTACTTC
CSVVQKDRGYEQYF
>TRBV28|TRBD2|TRBJ2-1|.
TGTGCCAGCAGATCCGGGGGGACCTTCTACAATGAGCAGTTCTTC
CASRSGGTFYNEQFF
>TRBV5-5|.|TRBJ2-7|.
TGTGCCAGCAGCTTGCACACAGGGTTCTCCTACGAGCAGTACTTC
CASSLHTGFSYEQYF
>TRBV7-2|TRBD2|TRBJ2-3|many
TGTGCCAGCAGCTTACGGGGGGGCTCCCCTGATACGCAGTATTTT
CASSLRGGSPDTQYF
>TRBV5-1|.|TRBJ2-1|once
TGCGCCAGCAGCTTAGGGGACGGCTACAATGAGCAGTTCTTC
CASSLGDGYNEQFF
>TRBV27|.|TRBJ2-7|once
TGTGCCAGCAGGAGCCCGGGGGCAGGGGCTTACTTC
CASRSPGAGAYF
>TRBV11-2|TRBD1|TRBJ2-7|once
TGTGCCAGCAGCTTAGGGACAGGGGGGGGGTACGAGCAGTACTTC
CASSLGTGGGYEQYF
>TRBV11-2|.|TRBJ2-5|.
TGTGCCAGCAGCTTGGCTAGCTCCCAAGAGACCCAGTACTTC
CASSLASSQETQYF
>TRBV24-1|TRBD1|TRBJ2-2|.
TGTGCCACCCTCTCGACAGGGGGCGCATCGGGAGCGAGGACCGGGGAGCTGTTTTTT
CATLSTGGASGARTGELFF
>TRBV7-6|.|TRBJ2-3|.
TGTGCCAGCAGCCCCTACCCCTCTAGCACAGATACGCAGTATTTT
CASSPYPSSTDTQYF
>TRBV5-6|.|TRBJ1-2|few
TGTGCCAGCAGCTTGGCAGGGCATGGCTACACCTTC
CASSLAGHGYTF
>TRBV7-2|.|TRBJ1-5|.
TGTGCCAGCAGCCGGGTGGGGGGACGGTTTAGCAATCAGCCCCAGCATTTT
CASSRVGGRFSNQPQHF
>TRBV20-1|TRBD2|TRBJ2-3|many
TGCAGTGCTCCCCAACTAGCGGGGGGGCGGGCAGATACGCAGTATTTT
CSAPQLAGGRADTQYF
>TRBV5-1|.|TRBJ1-2|.
TGCGCCAGCAGCTCCCACAGTTCTAACTATGGCTACACCTTC
CASSSHSSNYGYTF
>TRBV4-1|.|TRBJ1-1|once
TGCGCCAGCAGCCAAGAACCTATGGATTACAGGGAGACTGAAGCTTTCTTT
CASSQEPMDYRETEAFF
>TRBV11-3|.|TRBJ1-1|.
TGTGCCAGCAGCCCGGGGCTTCCTTTGAACACTGAAGCTTTCTTT
CASSPGLPLNTEAFF
>TRBV6-5|.|TRBJ2-1|.
TGTGCCAGCAGTTACTCGGACAGCTACAATGAGCAGTTCTTC
CASSYSDSYNEQFF
>TRBV20-1|.|TRBJ2-4|.
TGCAGTGTTCCGGCGGCGGTGATTCTGGCCAAAAACATTCAGTACTTC
CSVPAAVILAKNIQYF
>TRBV6-4|.|TRBJ2-2|.
TGTGCCAGCAGTGACTCTTGGAGGGGGGAGAACACCGGGGAGCTGTTTTTT
CASSDSWRGENTGELFF
>TRBV27|.|TRBJ2-3|few
TGTGCCAGCAGTTCCCTTCCAGGGCCTGGCACAGATACGCAGTATTTT
CASSSLPGPGTDTQYF
>TRBV5-6|.|TRBJ1-5|.
TGTGCCAGCAGCTTGGGGCCCGATAGCAATCAGCCCCAGCATTTT
CASSLGPDSNQPQHF
>TRBV7-9|.|TRBJ2-7|few
TGTGCCAGCAGTTGGACTCGCGACGAGCAGTACTTC
CASSWTRDEQYF
>TRBV7-2|TRBD2|TRBJ2-3|.
TGTGCCAGTAGTACTAGCGGAGTATTCACAGATACGCAGTATTTT
CASSTSGVFTDTQYF
>TRBV2|.|TRBJ2-2|.
TGTGCCAGCAGGGGACAGAACACCGGGGAGCTGTTTTTT
CASRGQNTGELFF
>TRBV4-2|TRBD2|TRBJ2-7|few
TGTGCCAGCAGCCAAGGACTAGCGGGGTCCTACGAGCAGTACTTC
CASSQGLAGSYEQYF
>TRBV5-5|.|TRBJ1-4|few
TGTGCCAGCAGCTTGGAACAGGCGAATGAAAAACTGTTTTTT
CASSLEQANEKLFF
>TRBV27|.|TRBJ1-6|many
TGTGCCAGCAGTTTGTACGACAGACCAAATTCACCCCTCCACTTT
CASSLYDRPNSPLHF
>TRBV6-6|TRBD2|TRBJ2-5|.
TGTGCCAGCACCCCGACGGGGGGGACCCAGTACTTC
CASTPTGGTQYF
>TRBV7-2|TRBD1|TRBJ1-5|once
TGTGCCAGCAGTTCGGACAGGTCAGGTAATCAGCCCCAGCATTTT
CASSSDRSGNQPQHF
>TRBV12-3/TRBV12-4|.|TRBJ2-7|few
TGTGCCAGCAGACGCCGAGGCTTACGCTCCTACGAGCAGTACTTC
CASRRRGLRSYEQYF
>TRBV7-2|TRBD1|TRBJ1-1|.
TGTGCCAGCTGCCGGACAGGGTTAGGCACTGAAGCTTTCTTT
CASCRTGLGTEAFF
>TRBV10-3|.|TRBJ2-1|.
TGTGCCACCTCGGGGTCCTACAATGAGCAGTTCTTC
CATSGSYNEQFF
>TRBV20-1|.|TRBJ2-3|.
TGCAGTGCTAGTCCGGGAGATACGCAGTATTTT
CSASPGDTQYF
>TRBV5-1|.|TRBJ2-2|.
TGCGCCAGCAGCTTCGGACACACCGGGGAGCTGTTTTTT
CASSFGHTGELFF
>TRBV7-2|.|TRBJ2-5|.
TGTGCCAGCAGCTTAGCCGGGGTAGGGGGAGAGACCCAGTACTTC
CASSLAGVGGETQYF
>TRBV7-2|.|TRBJ2-1|few
TGTGCCAGCAGCTTAGCCCATGTCGCCAGAAACAATGAGCAGTTCTTC
CASSLAHVARNNEQFF
>TRBV6-6|.|TRBJ2-3|few
TGTGCCAGCTGGGTTAGTCTCACAGATACGCAGTATTTT
CASWVSLTDTQYF
>TRBV4-1|.|TRBJ2-1|.
TGCGCCAGCAGCCAAGATCCCCAAACCCCGGGGGTAGTCAATGAGCAGTTCTTC
CASSQDPQTPGVVNEQFF
>TRBV18|.|TRBJ1-1|.
TGTGCCAGCTCACCAAATGGCAGGGCGTCGGAAGCTTTCTTT
CASSPNGRASEAFF
>TRBV5-1|.|TRBJ2-7|.
TGCGCCAGCAGCTTCGAGGGGAATTCCTACGAGCAGTACTTC
CASSFEGNSYEQYF
>TRBV20-1|.|TRBJ1-4|.
TGCAGTGCTAGAACGTCGGGGGAGGCGCGAGAAAAACTGTTTTTT
CSARTSGEAREKLFF
>TRBV20-1|.|TRBJ2-3|many
TGCAGTGCTAGAGGAGAGGTGGAGGGATGGAGCACAGATACGCAGTATTTT
CSARGEVEGWSTDTQYF
>TRBV5-1|TRBD1|TRBJ1-2|.
TGCGCCAGCAGCTTGGCCATGACAGGGCGGAATGGCTACACCTTC
CASSLAMTGRNGYTF